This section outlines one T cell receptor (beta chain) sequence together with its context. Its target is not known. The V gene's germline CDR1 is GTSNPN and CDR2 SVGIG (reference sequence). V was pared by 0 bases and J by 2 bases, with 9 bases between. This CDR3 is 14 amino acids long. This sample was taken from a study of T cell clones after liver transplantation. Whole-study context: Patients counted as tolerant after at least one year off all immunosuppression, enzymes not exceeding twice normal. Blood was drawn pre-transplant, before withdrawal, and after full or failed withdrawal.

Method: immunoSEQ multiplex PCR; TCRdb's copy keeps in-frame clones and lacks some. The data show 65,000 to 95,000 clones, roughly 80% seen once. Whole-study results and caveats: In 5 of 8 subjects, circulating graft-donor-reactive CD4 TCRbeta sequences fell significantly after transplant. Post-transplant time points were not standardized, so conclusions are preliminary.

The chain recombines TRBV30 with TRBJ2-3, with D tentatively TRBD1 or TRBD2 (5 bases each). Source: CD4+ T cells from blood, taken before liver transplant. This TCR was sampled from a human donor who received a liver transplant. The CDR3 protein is CAWSVGTYTDTQYF. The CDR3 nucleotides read TGTGCCTGGAGTGTGGGGACCTACACAGATACGCAGTATTTT. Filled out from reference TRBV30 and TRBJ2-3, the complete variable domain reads SQTIHQWPATLVQPVGSPLSLECTVEGTSNPNLYWYRQAAGRGLQLLFYSVGIGQISSEVPQNLSASRPQDRQFILSSKKLLLSDSGFYLCAWSVGTYTDTQYFGPGTRLTVL.